This TCR beta chain was sequenced for a study of shared clonotypes between healthy human individuals. Template for every sorted-subset replicate PCR totaled 200 to 250 ng DNA, roughly 30,000 T cell genomes. TCRdb keeps only in-frame clones here, not all; method: immunoSEQ multiplex PCR. Of nearly 1 million clones detected, about 80% appear once; the ten largest clones hold approximately 1.5%. Into CD45RA+ naive and CD45RA-negative memory subsets, the CD4+ cells were split. Study-level results: For sorted subsets, rarefaction showed incomplete sequencing despite large depth.

Concerning this clone itself: Its antigen is undetermined.

The sample comprised memory CD4+ T cells sorted from blood. Subset of the sample: CD45RA-negative fraction. This clonotype was sampled from a man aged 18 to 29 in good health.

CDR3 amino acids: CASSHPAGPYEQYF. The CDR3 DNA reads TGCGCCAGCAGTCACCCAGCGGGACCCTACGAGCAGTACTTC. The chain links TRBV23-1 to TRBJ2-7; 7 bases fit TRBD2. TRBV23-1 is an ORF; its function is uncertain. The CDR3 runs 14 residues. V shed 3 bases and J 2 bases; nucleotides not matched to a gene: 4.